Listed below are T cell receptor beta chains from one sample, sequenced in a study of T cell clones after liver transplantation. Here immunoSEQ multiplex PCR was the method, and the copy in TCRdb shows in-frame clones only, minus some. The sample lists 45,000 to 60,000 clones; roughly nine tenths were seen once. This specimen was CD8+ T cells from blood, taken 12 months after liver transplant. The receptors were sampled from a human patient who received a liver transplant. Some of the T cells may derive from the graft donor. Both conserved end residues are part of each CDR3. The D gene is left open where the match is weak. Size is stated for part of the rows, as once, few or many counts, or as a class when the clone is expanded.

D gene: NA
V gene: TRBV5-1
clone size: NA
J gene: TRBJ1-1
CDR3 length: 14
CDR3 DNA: TGCGCCAGCAGCTTTAGGGTAGGGGGCACTGAAGCTTTCTTT
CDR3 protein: CASSFRVGGTEAFF

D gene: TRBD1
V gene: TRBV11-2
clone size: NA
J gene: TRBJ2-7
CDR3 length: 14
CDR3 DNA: TGTGCCAGCAGCTTCGGGACAGGGGGCAACGAGCAGTACTTC
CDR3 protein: CASSFGTGGNEQYF

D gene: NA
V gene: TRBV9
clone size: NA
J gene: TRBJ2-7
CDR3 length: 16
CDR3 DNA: TGTGCCAGCAGCGTAGACTCCCTAGCACCTCCCTACGAGCAGTACTTC
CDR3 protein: CASSVDSLAPPYEQYF

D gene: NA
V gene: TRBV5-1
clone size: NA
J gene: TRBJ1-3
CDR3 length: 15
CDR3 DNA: TGCGCCAGCAGCCCAGACAGCACCTCTGGAAACACCATATATTTT
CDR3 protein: CASSPDSTSGNTIYF

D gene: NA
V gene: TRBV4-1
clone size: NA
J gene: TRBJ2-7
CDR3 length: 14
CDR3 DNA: TGCGCCAGCAGCCACCCGGGTAGCGCCTACGAGCAGTACTTC
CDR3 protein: CASSHPGSAYEQYF

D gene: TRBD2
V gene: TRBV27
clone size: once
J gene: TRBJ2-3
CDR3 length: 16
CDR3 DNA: TGTGCCAGCAGTTTACTAGCGGGAGGGCGAACAGATACGCAGTATTTT
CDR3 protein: CASSLLAGGRTDTQYF

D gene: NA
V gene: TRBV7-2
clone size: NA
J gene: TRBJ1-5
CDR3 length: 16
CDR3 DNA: TGTGCCAGCACCCCCCAGAGACAGCTTGGTAGTGAGCCCCAGCATTTT
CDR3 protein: CASTPQRQLGSEPQHF

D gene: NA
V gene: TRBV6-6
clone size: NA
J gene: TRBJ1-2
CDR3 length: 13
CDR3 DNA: TGTGCCAGCAGTTATGCGGCGGACTATGGCTACACCTTC
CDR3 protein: CASSYAADYGYTF

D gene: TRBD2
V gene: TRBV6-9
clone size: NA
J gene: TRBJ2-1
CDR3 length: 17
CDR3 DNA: TGTGCCAGCACCCATGGACTAGCGCACAGAGGGTACAATGAGCAGTTCTTC
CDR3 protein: CASTHGLAHRGYNEQFF

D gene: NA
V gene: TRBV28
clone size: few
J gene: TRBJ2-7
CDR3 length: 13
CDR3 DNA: TGTGCCAGCAGTTTTGCGGCTACTTACGAGCAGTACTTC
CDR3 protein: CASSFAATYEQYF

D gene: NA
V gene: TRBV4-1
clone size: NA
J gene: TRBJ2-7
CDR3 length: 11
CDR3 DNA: TGCGCCAGCAGCCAAACCTACGAGCAGTACTTC
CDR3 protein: CASSQTYEQYF

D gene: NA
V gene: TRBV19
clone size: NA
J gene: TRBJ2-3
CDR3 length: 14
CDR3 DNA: TGTGCCAGTAGTATCGACCGAACCACAGATACGCAGTATTTT
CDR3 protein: CASSIDRTTDTQYF

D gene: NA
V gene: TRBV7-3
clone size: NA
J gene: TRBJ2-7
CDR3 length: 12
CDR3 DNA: TGTGCCAGCAGCTTTTTGACCTACGAGCAGTACTTC
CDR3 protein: CASSFLTYEQYF

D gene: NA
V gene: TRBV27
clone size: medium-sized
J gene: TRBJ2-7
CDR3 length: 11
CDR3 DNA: TGTGCCAGCAGTCCCGGGACTGAGCAGTACTTC
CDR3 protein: CASSPGTEQYF

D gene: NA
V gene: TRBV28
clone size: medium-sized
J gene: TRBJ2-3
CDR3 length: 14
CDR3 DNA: TGTGCCAGCAGTTTTTTATCTGGCACAGATACGCAGTATTTT
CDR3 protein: CASSFLSGTDTQYF

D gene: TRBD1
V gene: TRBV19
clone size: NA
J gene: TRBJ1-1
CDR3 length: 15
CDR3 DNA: TGTGCCAGTATAAGGGACAGGGGAATAAGCTCTGAAGCTTTCTTT
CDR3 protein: CASIRDRGISSEAFF

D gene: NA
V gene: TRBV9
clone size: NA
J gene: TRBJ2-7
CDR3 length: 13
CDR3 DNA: TGTGCCAGCAGCGCCCCAGGGCGCAACGAGCAGTACTTC
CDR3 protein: CASSAPGRNEQYF

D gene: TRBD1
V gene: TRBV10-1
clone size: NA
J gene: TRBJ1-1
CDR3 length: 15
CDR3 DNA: TGCGCCAGCAGCAAGAGGGGGCGTCTTTTAACTGAAGCTTTCTTT
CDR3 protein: CASSKRGRLLTEAFF

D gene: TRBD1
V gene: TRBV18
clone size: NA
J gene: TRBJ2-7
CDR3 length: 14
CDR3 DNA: TGTGCCAGCTCCGATACAGGGGCAACCTACGAGCAGTACTTC
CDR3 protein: CASSDTGATYEQYF

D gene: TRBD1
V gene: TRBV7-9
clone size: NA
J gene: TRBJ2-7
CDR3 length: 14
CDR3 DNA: TGTGCCAGCAGCTCACAGGGGCTGATCTACGAGCAGTACTTC
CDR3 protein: CASSSQGLIYEQYF

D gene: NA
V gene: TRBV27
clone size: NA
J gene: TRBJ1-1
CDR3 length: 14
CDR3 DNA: TGTGCCAGCGGGCCTTTGGAAGGCTACACTGAAGCTTTCTTT
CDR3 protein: CASGPLEGYTEAFF

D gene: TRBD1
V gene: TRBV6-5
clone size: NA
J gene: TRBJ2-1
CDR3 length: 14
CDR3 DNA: TGTGCCATTTCCCTCAGGGGGTTCTACAATGAGCAGTTCTTC
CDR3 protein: CAISLRGFYNEQFF

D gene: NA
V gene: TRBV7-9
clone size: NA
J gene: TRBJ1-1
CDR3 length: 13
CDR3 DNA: TGTGCCAGCAGCGCCCCGATGAACACTGAAGCTTTCTTT
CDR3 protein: CASSAPMNTEAFF

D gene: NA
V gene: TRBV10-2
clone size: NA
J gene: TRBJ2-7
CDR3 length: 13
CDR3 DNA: TGCGCCAGCAGTCTAGCGCCCACCTACGAGCAGTACTTC
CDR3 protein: CASSLAPTYEQYF

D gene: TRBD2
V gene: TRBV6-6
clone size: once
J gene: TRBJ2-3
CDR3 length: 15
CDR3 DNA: TGTGCCAGCAGTTACTCGGGACTAGGCACAGATACGCAGTATTTT
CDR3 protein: CASSYSGLGTDTQYF

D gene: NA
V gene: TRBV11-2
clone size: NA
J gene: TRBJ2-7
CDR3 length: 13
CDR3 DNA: TGTGCCACGCAGGACGGGAGCTCCTACGAGCAGTACTTC
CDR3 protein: CATQDGSSYEQYF

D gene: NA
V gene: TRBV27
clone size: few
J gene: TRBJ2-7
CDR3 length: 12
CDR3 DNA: TGTGCCAGCAGTTTATTAGGGGACGAGCAGTACTTC
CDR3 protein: CASSLLGDEQYF

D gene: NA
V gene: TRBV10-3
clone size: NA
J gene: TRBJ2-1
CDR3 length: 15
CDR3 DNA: TGTGCCATCAGTGAGGGCGGGACCTCCTACAATGAGCAGTTCTTC
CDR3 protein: CAISEGGTSYNEQFF

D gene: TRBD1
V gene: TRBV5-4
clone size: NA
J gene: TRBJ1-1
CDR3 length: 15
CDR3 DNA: TGTGCCAGCAGCTCAAGGGACAGGGGAGACACTGAAGCTTTCTTT
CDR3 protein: CASSSRDRGDTEAFF

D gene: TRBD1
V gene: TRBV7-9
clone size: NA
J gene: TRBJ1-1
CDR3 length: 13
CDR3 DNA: TGTGCCAGCAGCCCAGGGACAGCCCCTGAAGCTTTCTTT
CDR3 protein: CASSPGTAPEAFF

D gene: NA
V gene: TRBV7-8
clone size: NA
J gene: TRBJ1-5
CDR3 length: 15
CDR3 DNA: TGTGCCAGCAGCTTAGGAGCAGGGGACAATCAGCCCCAGCATTTT
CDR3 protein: CASSLGAGDNQPQHF

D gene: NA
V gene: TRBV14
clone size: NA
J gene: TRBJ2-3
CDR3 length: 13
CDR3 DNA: TGTGCCAGCAGGGGGGGGCCTGGGGATACGCAGTATTTT
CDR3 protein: CASRGGPGDTQYF

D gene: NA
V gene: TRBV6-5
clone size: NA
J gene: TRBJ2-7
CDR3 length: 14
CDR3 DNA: TGTGCCAGCAGTTATTCCGCAGGGACTTACGAGCAGTACTTC
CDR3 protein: CASSYSAGTYEQYF

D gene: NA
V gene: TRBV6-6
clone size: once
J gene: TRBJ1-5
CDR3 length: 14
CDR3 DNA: TGTGCCAGCAGCCGAGACAGTCCAATATCCCCCCAGCATTTT
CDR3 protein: CASSRDSPISPQHF

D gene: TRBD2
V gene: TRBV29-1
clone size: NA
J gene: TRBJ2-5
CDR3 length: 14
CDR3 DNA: TGCAGCGTCCGGGCTAGCGGGAGGGGGGAGACCCAGTACTTC
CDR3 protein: CSVRASGRGETQYF

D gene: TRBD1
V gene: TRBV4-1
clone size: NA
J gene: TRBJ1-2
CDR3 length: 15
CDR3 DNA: TGCGCCAGCAGCCACCTGACAGGGGAGATCTATGGCTACACCTTC
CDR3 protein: CASSHLTGEIYGYTF

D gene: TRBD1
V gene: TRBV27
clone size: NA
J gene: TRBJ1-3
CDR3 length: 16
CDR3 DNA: TGTGCCAGCAGCCGACAGGGGTTCCCCTCTGGAAACACCATATATTTT
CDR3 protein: CASSRQGFPSGNTIYF

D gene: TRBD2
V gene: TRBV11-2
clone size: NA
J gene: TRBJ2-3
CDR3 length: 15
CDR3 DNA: TGTGCCAGCAGTCCTAGCGGGAGCCACACAGATACGCAGTATTTT
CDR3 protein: CASSPSGSHTDTQYF

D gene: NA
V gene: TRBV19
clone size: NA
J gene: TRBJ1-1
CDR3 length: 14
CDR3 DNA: TGTGCCAGTAGTTCAGGGGTAATGAACACTGAAGCTTTCTTT
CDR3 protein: CASSSGVMNTEAFF

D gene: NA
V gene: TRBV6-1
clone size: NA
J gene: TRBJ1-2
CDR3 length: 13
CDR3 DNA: TGTGCCAGCAGTGACGGAGTTGGCTATGGCTACACCTTC
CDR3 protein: CASSDGVGYGYTF

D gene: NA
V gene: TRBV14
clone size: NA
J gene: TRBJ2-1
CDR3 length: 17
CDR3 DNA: TGTGCCAGCAGCCCTCGGAGGGGGGGTTGGGGCTCCAATGAGCAGTTCTTC
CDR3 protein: CASSPRRGGWGSNEQFF

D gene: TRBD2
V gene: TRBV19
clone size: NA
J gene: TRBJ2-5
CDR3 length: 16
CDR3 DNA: TGTGCCAGTAGTATACTGGCGGGAGGGCCGAAAGAGACCCAGTACTTC
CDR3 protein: CASSILAGGPKETQYF

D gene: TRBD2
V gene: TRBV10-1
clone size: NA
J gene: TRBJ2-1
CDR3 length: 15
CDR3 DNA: TGCGCCAGCAGTGTGGAACTAGCGGGAGAGGGGGAGCAGTTCTTC
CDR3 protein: CASSVELAGEGEQFF

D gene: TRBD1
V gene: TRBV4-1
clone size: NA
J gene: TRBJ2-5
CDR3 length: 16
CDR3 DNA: TGCGCCAGCAGCCAAACGGGGACAGGGGGTAAGGAGACCCAGTACTTC
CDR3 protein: CASSQTGTGGKETQYF

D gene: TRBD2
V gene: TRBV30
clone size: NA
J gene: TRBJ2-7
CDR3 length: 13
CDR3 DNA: TGTGCCTGGCTAGCGGGGCCGACCTACGAGCAGTACTTC
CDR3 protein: CAWLAGPTYEQYF